This T cell receptor (beta chain) was sequenced during a study of early T cells in non-severe SARS-CoV-2 infection. Study-wide context: Bulk RNA isolated from unsorted whole blood underwent sequencing; chains were not paired. Study-wide results and limits: VDJdb matching favored anti-spike CD8 responses, missing private and CD4 specificities.

Attachment of unique molecular identifiers was made to individual cDNA molecules. TCRdb fed the 5' RACE reads into MiXCR, producing one record per CDR3 protein. The sample includes around 66,000 distinct CDR3 sequences, approximately 13% of them seen just once. V gave up 1 base and J gave up 3 bases, with 9 bases separating them. The CDR3 loop spans 14 amino acids. This clonotype was picked up many times. Its antigen is unidentified. The sequenced material came from whole blood. The clonotype was recovered from an adult who was a healthcare worker with PCR-confirmed SARS-CoV-2 infection or an uninfected control (not recorded which). The V call is TRBV12-3 or TRBV12-4, the J call TRBJ1-1, with D possibly TRBD1 on 6 matching bases. The CDR3 DNA reads as TGTGCCAGCAGTTTAGGGGGGGCCTACACTGAAGCTTTCTTT. Its translation: CASSLGGAYTEAFF.